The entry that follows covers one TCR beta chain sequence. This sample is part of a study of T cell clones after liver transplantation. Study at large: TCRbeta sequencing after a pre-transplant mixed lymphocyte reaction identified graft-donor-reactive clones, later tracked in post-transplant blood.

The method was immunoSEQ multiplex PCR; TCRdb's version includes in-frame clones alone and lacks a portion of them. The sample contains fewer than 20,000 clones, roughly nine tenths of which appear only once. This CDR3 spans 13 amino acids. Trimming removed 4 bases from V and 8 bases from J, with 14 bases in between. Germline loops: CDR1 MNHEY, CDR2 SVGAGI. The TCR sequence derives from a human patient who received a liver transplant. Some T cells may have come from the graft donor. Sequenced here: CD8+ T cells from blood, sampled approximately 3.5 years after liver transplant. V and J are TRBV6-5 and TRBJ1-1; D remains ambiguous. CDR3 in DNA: TGTGCCAGCAGTTGGGAGGAAAACTCGGAAGCTTTCTTT. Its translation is CASSWEENSEAFF.